This T cell receptor (beta chain) was captured by sequencing in a study of blood T cells in healthy people across ages. Every donor gave ten milliliters of peripheral blood. Next came a second PCR, run for about 7 to 11 cycles, which used a sample-barcoded 5' primer along with a J-beta primer mix. Unique molecular identifiers of 12 random nucleotides labeled each cDNA. TCRdb reanalysed the 5' RACE reads using MiXCR and keeps one entry per CDR3 protein. The sample includes 1.2 million to 1.5 million distinct CDR3 sequences, around 39% of them seen just once. Germline CDR1 and CDR2: SGHVS and FNYEAQ. This CDR3 has 14 amino acids. Turning to this clonotype: The target antigen is unknown. A junction boundary mismatches the germline segment, possibly from a read error.

General observations from the study: TCR beta diversity correlated strongly with naive T cell percentage. Getting older went along with TCR beta diversity per million T cells dropping roughly linearly.

The material sequenced was blood. The chain employs TRBV7-6 and TRBJ1-1, with D maybe TRBD1 (6 bases). The sequence derives from a woman aged 18-29 years in good health. In nucleotides, the CDR3 is TGTGCCAACAGCTTAATACAGGGGAACACTGAAGCTTTCTTT. Translated: CANSLIQGNTEAFF.